This TCR beta chain emerged from a study of T cell responses to AZD1222 COVID-19 vaccine. In the study overall: Second-dose schedules of about 4 or about 12 weeks were combined.

The CDR3 is 14 residues long. The germline V gene encodes CDR1 MNHEY and CDR2 SVGAGI. With 4 bases clipped from V and 5 bases from J, the junction kept 3 bases outside the gene matches. Broader study findings: All repertoire sampling was performed exclusively after the peak T cell response. Rises in breadth and depth of Spike-specific TCRs came after two AZD1222 doses.

Repertoires were generated with immunoSEQ multiplex PCR, while TCRdb's copy carries only in-frame clones and drops some. Of 130,000 to 150,000 clones listed, about 93% are singletons. As for this clone: Its target is unknown.

The clonotype comes from an adult in good health. This sample comprised peripheral blood, obtained on day 0 of AZD1222 vaccination. This chain uses TRBV6-5 with TRBJ1-1, with 11 positions matching TRBD1. The CDR3 here is CASSSGTGGTEAFF. Written as DNA, the CDR3 is TGTGCCAGCAGTTCCGGGACAGGGGGGACTGAAGCTTTCTTT.